Shown below are 15 T cell receptor beta chains from a single sample sequenced in a study of response to subunit inactivated influenza vaccine. TCRdb passed the RT-PCR reads through MiXCR, listing each CDR3 protein once. Among 540,000 or so distinct CDR3 sequences listed, around 13% were seen once. Sample: PBMCs from blood, taken more than 35 days after vaccination. These receptors all stem from a man aged 45-65 years who received an inactivated influenza vaccine.

In its sample, this clonotype was seen a few times. The chain recombines TRBV10-3 with TRBJ2-3; 9 bases align to TRBD2. The germline CDR1 and CDR2 sequences are ENHRY and SYGVKD. V lost 2 bases and J lost 2; bases outside the gene matches: 8. This CDR3 has 17 amino acids. Here the CDR3 DNA reads TGTGCCATCAGTGAGACTCCAGCGGGAGGATCCACAGATACGCAGTATTTT. Translation: CAISETPAGGSTDTQYF.

V gene TRBV28 combines with J gene TRBJ1-2, with 8 bases that match TRBD1. The junction had 8 bases not matched to a gene; V was cut back by 1 base and J by 7 bases. The CDR3 spans 15 residues. CDR1 and CDR2 (germline): MDHEN, SYDVKM. The DNA of the CDR3 is TGTGCCAGCAGTTTATCACTCTCCAGGGGGCCTGGCTACACCTTC. This translates into CASSLSLSRGPGYTF.

The V and J genes are TRBV20-1 and TRBJ2-1; 16 bases agree with TRBD2. Looked up from germline, CDR1 is DFQATT and CDR2 is SNEGSKA (reference sequence). Trimming at V came to 1 base and at J to 0 bases, leaving 6 bases not matched to a gene. The CDR3 is 19 residues long. The CDR3 is CSARGSGTSGGASYNEQFF. CDR3 DNA: TGCAGTGCTAGAGGGTCCGGGACTAGCGGGGGGGCCTCCTACAATGAGCAGTTCTTC.

The chain has TRBV21-1 and TRBJ2-3; the table's D call, TRBD1, has no DNA check behind it. TRBV21-1 counts as a pseudogene. The CDR3 length is 17 residues. In DNA, the CDR3 is TGTGCCAGCACCTATATGATGGACAGGCCTAGCACAGATACGCAGTATTTT. It encodes CASTYMMDRPSTDTQYF.

The chain joins TRBV12-3 or TRBV12-4 to TRBJ2-3; D may correspond to TRBD1 or TRBD2 (7 bases each). Trimming took off 7 bases at V and 3 bases at J, with 11 bases between the two ends. The CDR3 covers 13 residues. The CDR3 region is CASTQGGTDTQYF. CDR3 coding DNA: TGTGCCAGCACGCAGGGGGGGACAGATACGCAGTATTTT.

The gene calls are TRBV7-2 and TRBJ2-7; either TRBD1 or TRBD2 may fit D (5 bases each). From germline, CDR1 is SGHTA and CDR2 FQGNSA. V lost 4 bases to trimming and J lost 0 bases, with 10 bases between them. CDR3 size: 14 residues. The CDR3, as DNA: TGTGCCAGCAGCTCCGGGGACGGCTCCTACGAGCAGTACTTC. It specifies CASSSGDGSYEQYF.

The genes are TRBV12-3 or TRBV12-4 and TRBJ2-1; TRBD1 aligns across 11 bases. With V trimmed by 4 bases and J by 7 bases, 6 bases remained unmatched. CDR3 length equals 15 residues. The CDR3 region is CASSWGTGGKNEQFF. The CDR3 DNA sequence: TGTGCCAGCAGTTGGGGGACAGGGGGGAAGAATGAGCAGTTCTTC.

This chain links TRBV9 with TRBJ2-7; D perhaps matches TRBD2 (5 bases). CDR1 and CDR2 (germline): SGDLS, YYNGEE. The CDR3 extends over 11 amino acids. The V end lost 3 bases, the J end lost 5 bases, and 6 bases lay between the germline ends. CDR3 protein: CASSDGDEQYF. In DNA form, the CDR3 reads TGTGCCAGCAGCGACGGGGACGAGCAGTACTTC.

This clonotype has only a few counts. The J gene is TRBJ1-2, the V gene TRBV6-2 or TRBV6-3, with 8 bases identical to TRBD1. V gave up 5 bases and J gave up 7 bases; unmatched junction bases: 21. This CDR3 is built from 18 residues. CDR1 is MNHEY, CDR2 SVGEGT, per germline. CDR3 in amino acids: CASSQPQGARRIAAGYTF. The CDR3 DNA reads as TGTGCCAGCAGTCAACCCCAGGGGGCGCGTAGAATCGCCGCTGGCTACACCTTC.

In its sample, this clonotype was seen a few times. The gene calls are TRBV6-5 and TRBJ1-1, with 7 bases matching TRBD1. Losses at the gene ends were 0 bases for V and 0 bases for J; bases not matched to a gene: 4. CDR1 and CDR2 (germline): MNHEY, SVGAGI. The CDR3 has 16 amino acids. CDR3 nucleotides: TGTGCCAGCAGTTACTCCTTGGGACAGATGAACACTGAAGCTTTCTTT. Protein sequence: CASSYSLGQMNTEAFF.

In DNA form, the CDR3 reads TGTGCCAGCAGCGCCGGGACTCAGCCCACAGATACGCAGTATTTT. Amino acids: CASSAGTQPTDTQYF. The rearrangement joins TRBV25-1 to TRBJ2-3; a weak D match, TRBD2 (6 bases). V was trimmed by 6 bases and J by 2 bases, leaving 15 bases between them. CDR1 is MGHDK and CDR2 is SYGVNS in the germline V gene. The CDR3 totals 15 residues. The full variable domain, rest sourced from reference TRBV25-1 and TRBJ2-3, is EADIYQTPRYLVIGTGKKITLECSQTMGHDKMYWYQQDPGMELHLIHYSYGVNSTEKGDLSSESTVSRIRTEHFPLTLESARPSHTSQYLCASSAGTQPTDTQYFGPGTRLTVL.

V usage is TRBV5-1 and J usage is TRBJ2-3; D uncertain. Germline-derived CDR1 and CDR2 are SGHRS and YFSETQ. This CDR3 region has 14 residues. Trimming stripped 2 bases from V and 0 bases from J, with 7 bases between. The CDR3: CASSLGKSTDTQYF. For the CDR3, the DNA is TGCGCCAGCAGCTTAGGGAAGAGCACAGATACGCAGTATTTT.

V gene TRBV30 combines with J gene TRBJ1-1, with 7 bases aligning to TRBD1. Germline CDR1 reads GTSNPN; CDR2 reads SVGIG (reference sequence). The V segment lost 1 base and the J segment 2 bases; nucleotides outside the gene matches: 10. The CDR3 runs 16 residues. The CDR3 reads CAWSAPYGTANTEAFF. For the CDR3, the DNA is TGTGCCTGGAGTGCCCCATATGGGACAGCCAACACTGAAGCTTTCTTT.

This clonotype turned up a few times. The chain uses TRBV6-2 or TRBV6-3 and TRBJ1-6; D is unresolved. Germline V gene data show CDR1 as MNHEY and CDR2 as SVGEGT. The length of the CDR3 is 13 residues. V gave up 8 bases and J gave up 9 bases, with 14 bases separating them. The CDR3 reads CASGIMSGSPLHF. The CDR3 DNA sequence: TGTGCCAGCGGTATCATGTCCGGTTCACCCCTCCACTTT.

This clonotype was detected many times. V and J are TRBV5-1 and TRBJ2-3, with 7 bases that match TRBD1. The CDR3 contains 15 residues. J gave up 6 bases and V 3 bases, and 10 bases lay outside the gene matches. Germline V gene lookup returns CDR1 SGHRS and CDR2 YFSETQ. CDR3 residues: CASSSTGSRQDTQYF. The CDR3, as DNA: TGCGCCAGCAGCTCGACAGGGAGTCGCCAGGATACGCAGTATTTT. The whole variable domain, filled in from reference TRBV5-1 and TRBJ2-3, reads KAGVTQTPRYLIKTRGQQVTLSCSPISGHRSVSWYQQTPGQGLQFLFEYFSETQRNKGNFPGRFSGRQFSNSRSEMNVSTLELGDSALYLCASSSTGSRQDTQYFGPGTRLTVL.